The 27 T cell receptor beta chains listed next were all sequenced from one sample in a study of radiation and T cells in renal cell carcinoma. Specified treatment: 15 Gy SBRT to primary tumor, nephrectomy 4 weeks later. Sequencing used immunoSEQ multiplex PCR; TCRdb keeps in-frame clones, though not all of them. The sample carries some 4,000 clones, 62% recorded once. This specimen was tumor tissue, taken from a patient whose treatment included radiotherapy and nephrectomy. The receptor source for this set is a woman aged 60-75 years with renal cell carcinoma.

This chain connects TRBV5-6 to TRBJ2-2; the D call may be TRBD1 or TRBD2 (5 bases each). Germline V gives CDR1 SGHDT, CDR2 YYEEEE. V was trimmed by 0 bases and J by 4 bases, leaving 7 bases between them. This CDR3 contains 14 residues. CDR3 nucleotides: TGTGCCAGCAGCTTGGCGAGGGGCACCGGGGAGCTGTTTTTT. Its translation is CASSLARGTGELFF.

This rearrangement joins TRBV9 to TRBJ2-7, with D hard to call. Looked up from germline, CDR1 is SGDLS and CDR2 is YYNGEE. The CDR3 loop spans 13 amino acids. Trimming stripped 0 bases from V and 5 bases from J, with 9 bases between. The CDR3 DNA reads TGTGCCAGCAGCGTAGGAGCTGGGAACGAGCAGTACTTC. Translation gives CASSVGAGNEQYF.

This clone has just a few counts. V usage is TRBV9 and J usage is TRBJ2-7, with D tentatively TRBD1 (6 bases). Trimming took off 0 bases at V and 3 bases at J, with 10 bases between the two ends. Germline CDR1 SGDLS, CDR2 YYNGEE. The length of the CDR3 is 14 residues. Here the CDR3 reads CASSVETGNYEQYF. The CDR3 nucleotides are TGTGCCAGCAGCGTAGAAACAGGGAACTACGAGCAGTACTTC.

This chain uses TRBV5-5 with TRBJ1-1, with 8 bases aligning to TRBD1. Germline V gene data show CDR1 as SGHKS and CDR2 as YYEKEE (reference sequence). The CDR3 consists of 15 residues. V shed 4 bases and J 5 bases; nucleotides not matched to a gene: 10. This CDR3 reads CASSRTGRIETEAFF. The DNA for the CDR3 is TGTGCCAGCAGCAGGACAGGGCGGATTGAGACTGAAGCTTTCTTT.

The V call is TRBV5-4, the J call TRBJ2-1, with 7 nucleotides matching TRBD2. Germline V gene data show CDR1 as SGHNT and CDR2 as YYREEE (reference sequence). The CDR3 consists of 15 residues. V was pared by 2 bases and J by 2 bases, with 4 bases of the junction left unmatched. The CDR3 sequence is CASSFSAGTYNEQFF. The CDR3 bases are TGTGCCAGCAGCTTCTCAGCGGGGACCTACAATGAGCAGTTCTTC. The full variable domain, in which reference TRBV5-4 and TRBJ2-1 provide the parts outside the CDR3, is ETGVTQSPTHLIKTRGQQVTLRCSSQSGHNTVSWYQQALGQGPQFIFQYYREEENGRGNFPPRFSGLQFPNYSSELNVNALELDDSALYLCASSFSAGTYNEQFFGPGTRLTVL.

V is TRBV6-5 and J is TRBJ2-1; 7 nucleotides line up with TRBD2. After removal of 6 bases from V and 1 base from J, the junction contained 0 bases not matched to a gene. CDR3 length equals 13 residues. The germline gives CDR1 MNHEY, CDR2 SVGAGI. CDR3 coding DNA: TGTGCCAGCAGGGGGGGGTCCTACAATGAGCAGTTCTTC. Encoded protein: CASRGGSYNEQFF.

The rearrangement links TRBV6-1 to TRBJ2-2, with D hard to call. The CDR3 is 14 residues long. The V end lost 6 bases, the J end lost 0 bases, and 8 bases lay between the germline ends. Germline V gene data show CDR1 as MNHNS and CDR2 as SASEGT. In nucleotides, the CDR3 is TGTGCCAGCAGCTGGCATTCGAACACCGGGGAGCTGTTTTTT. Translated: CASSWHSNTGELFF.

J is TRBJ2-2 and V is TRBV4-1; perhaps D is TRBD1 or TRBD2 (5 bases each). CDR3 length: 16 amino acids. V gave up 1 base and J gave up 6 bases, with 15 bases separating them. The V gene's germline CDR1 is MGHRA and CDR2 YSYEKL. The CDR3 loop reads CASSQVWGRLAGELFF. The CDR3 DNA is TGCGCCAGCAGCCAAGTGTGGGGACGGCTCGCCGGGGAGCTGTTTTTT.

V is TRBV10-2 and J is TRBJ2-6; D gene unclear. Trimming cost V 5 bases and J 5 bases, with 22 bases left between them. Germline V gene data show CDR1 as WSHSY and CDR2 as SAAADI. The CDR3 has 18 amino acids. The CDR3 region has the DNA TGCGCCAGCAGTCTGTGGTGCACTTCACAAAGTCGGGCCAACGTCCTGACTTTC. It encodes CASSLWCTSQSRANVLTF.

The chain links TRBV5-4 to TRBJ1-1, with a tentative D call TRBD1 (6 bases). The germline V and J ends were trimmed by 4 bases and 1 base, with 14 bases remaining between them. The CDR3 contains 15 residues. Germline lookup yields CDR1 SGHNT and CDR2 YYREEE (reference sequence). The CDR3 nucleotides read TGTGCCAGCAGCGACGGGACATACCCGAACACTGAAGCTTTCTTT. Protein: CASSDGTYPNTEAFF.

This clone was seen just once. The V gene is TRBV25-1, the J gene TRBJ2-3; D not resolved. V lost 4 bases, J lost 3 bases, and 5 bases lay in between. The CDR3 spans 12 residues. Germline-derived CDR1 and CDR2 are MGHDK and SYGVNS. CDR3 region: CASSVGTDTQYF. CDR3 DNA: TGTGCCAGCAGTGTCGGAACAGATACGCAGTATTTT.

Written as DNA, the CDR3 is TGTGCCAGCAGTGAAGGGGGAAGTCATGGCTACACCTTC. As protein: CASSEGGSHGYTF. The rearrangement links TRBV6-1 to TRBJ1-2; no clear D. Germline loops: CDR1 MNHNS, CDR2 SASEGT. CDR3 length equals 13 residues. V lost 1 base, J lost 6 bases, and 9 bases lay in between.

This rearrangement joins TRBV27 to TRBJ1-5; TRBD1 aligns across 7 bases. V lost 8 bases to trimming and J lost 3 bases; unmatched junction nucleotides: 4. Germline V gene data show CDR1 as MNHEY and CDR2 as SMNVEV (reference sequence). This CDR3 comprises 13 residues. CDR3 nucleotide sequence: TGTGCCAGCGGGAAGGGGGCCAATCAGCCCCAGCATTTT. Translated, it gives CASGKGANQPQHF.

In the case of this clone: It may be a read error: a sequence one base away is much more abundant. The genes are TRBV5-1 and TRBJ2-7; possibly TRBD1 or TRBD2 for D (5 bases each). Germline V CDR1 and CDR2: SGHRS, YFSETQ. V was shortened by 4 bases and J by 3 bases, with 17 bases between the two germline ends. The CDR3 spans 15 residues. CDR3: CASSHGTWVHYEQYF. The CDR3 DNA sequence: TGCGCCAGCAGCCACGGGACCTGGGTCCACTACGAGCAGTACTTC.

The rearrangement uses TRBV27 and TRBJ2-2; D is ambiguous. Trimming pared 0 bases from V and 1 base from J, leaving 6 bases between. This CDR3 is 15 amino acids long. Per the germline V gene, CDR1 is MNHEY and CDR2 is SMNVEV (reference sequence). This CDR3 reads CASSLSWGNTGELFF. The CDR3 DNA reads TGTGCCAGCAGTTTATCGTGGGGGAACACCGGGGAGCTGTTTTTT.

V gene TRBV4-1 combines with J gene TRBJ1-4, with a possible D match to TRBD1 (5 bases). Germline-derived CDR1 and CDR2 are MGHRA and YSYEKL. CDR3 length: 16 residues. V dropped 0 bases and J dropped 4 bases, with 12 bases sitting between them. The CDR3 region has the DNA TGCGCCAGCAGCCAAGAGTTGGCCAGGGTTAATGAAAAACTGTTTTTT. Amino acid sequence: CASSQELARVNEKLFF.

This clone has just a few counts. V and J are TRBV19 and TRBJ1-4; tentative D call: TRBD1 (5 bases). V was shortened by 6 bases and J by 7 bases, with 15 bases between the two germline ends. This CDR3 is built from 14 residues. Per the germline V gene, CDR1 is LNHDA and CDR2 is SQIVND (reference sequence). DNA for the CDR3: TGTGCCAGTAGCTTCGACAGTAGGAGTGAAAAACTGTTTTTT. It encodes CASSFDSRSEKLFF. The full variable domain, completed using reference TRBV19 and TRBJ1-4, is DGGITQSPKYLFRKEGQNVTLSCEQNLNHDAMYWYRQDPGQGLRLIYYSQIVNDFQKGDIAEGYSVSREKKESFPLTVTSAQKNPTAFYLCASSFDSRSEKLFFGSGTQLSVL.

DNA of the CDR3: TGTGCCAGTAGTATAGTGTCGGGGTCTGGAAACACCATATATTTT. It yields the protein CASSIVSGSGNTIYF. The chain is built from TRBV19 and TRBJ1-3; no clear D. CDR1 is LNHDA, CDR2 SQIVND, per germline (reference sequence). The CDR3 sequence is 15 residues long. V lost 1 base, J lost 1 base, and 8 bases lay in between.

This chain joins TRBV7-9 and TRBJ1-2, with 7 bases identical to TRBD1. The CDR3 loop spans 14 amino acids. V was pared by 4 bases and J by 7 bases, with 9 bases of the junction left unmatched. Per the germline V gene, CDR1 is SEHNR and CDR2 is FQNEAQ (reference sequence). The CDR3 region is CASSSYRGSAGYTF. The DNA for the CDR3 is TGTGCCAGCAGCTCATACAGGGGTTCAGCTGGCTACACCTTC.

The chain couples TRBV4-1 to TRBJ2-1; TRBD1 is a possible D gene (5 bases). V was clipped by 6 bases and J by 7 bases, with 16 bases between them. This CDR3 comprises 14 residues. Germline values: CDR1 MGHRA, CDR2 YSYEKL. In nucleotides, the CDR3 is TGCGCCAGCAGGTATGGCAGGGAATGGAATGAGCAGTTCTTC. Encoded protein: CASRYGREWNEQFF.

The chain couples TRBV15 to TRBJ1-1, with a possible D match to TRBD1 (6 bases). The CDR3 is 15 amino acids. Looked up from germline, CDR1 is LNHNV and CDR2 is YYDKDF (reference sequence). Between the trimmed V and J ends, which lost 0 bases and 0 bases, there was a span of 8 bases. The CDR3 is CATSRERGMNTEAFF. DNA for the CDR3: TGTGCCACCAGCAGAGAAAGGGGGATGAACACTGAAGCTTTCTTT.

This rearrangement joins TRBV11-1 to TRBJ2-3; TRBD1 matches 12 bases. CDR3 length: 15 amino acids. CDR1 is SGHAT, CDR2 FQDESV, per germline (reference sequence). J lost 4 bases, V lost 6 bases, and 5 bases had no gene match. DNA of the CDR3: TGTGCCAGCAGAAGGGACAGGGGGCCCGCAGATACGCAGTATTTT. It codes for CASRRDRGPADTQYF.

The chain is built from TRBV9 and TRBJ1-2; D perhaps matches TRBD1 (6 bases). There are 15 residues in the CDR3. Germline values: CDR1 SGDLS, CDR2 YYNGEE. The V end lost 0 bases, the J end lost 4 bases, and 13 bases lay between the germline ends. The CDR3 is CASSVEGGEGYGYTF. The CDR3 DNA reads TGTGCCAGCAGCGTAGAGGGGGGGGAAGGCTATGGCTACACCTTC.

The CDR3 loop is CASSNPDAGMEEKLFF. CDR3 coding DNA: TGTGCCAGCAGCAACCCTGATGCGGGGATGGAGGAAAAACTGTTTTTT. This rearrangement joins TRBV7-2 to TRBJ1-4; D not resolved. The CDR3 consists of 16 residues. CDR1 and CDR2 (germline): SGHTA, FQGNSA. Trimming cost V 5 bases and J 8 bases, with 21 bases left between them.

This clone has more than one count but fewer than ten. The chain combines TRBV5-5 with TRBJ1-5, with 9 bases identical to TRBD1. Germline V gives CDR1 SGHKS, CDR2 YYEKEE (reference sequence). The CDR3 contains 15 residues. The junction had 3 bases not matched to a gene; V was cut back by 0 bases and J by 5 bases. The CDR3 protein is CASSLAGTGYQPQHF. CDR3 sequence (DNA): TGTGCCAGCAGCTTGGCTGGGACAGGGTATCAGCCCCAGCATTTT.

In this sample, this clone turned up a few times. This chain uses TRBV7-6 with TRBJ1-4; D may be TRBD1 (5 bases). V was trimmed by 7 bases and J by 5 bases, leaving 14 bases between them. Germline values: CDR1 SGHVS, CDR2 FNYEAQ. This CDR3 is built from 14 residues. In DNA, the CDR3 is TGTGCCAGCACCACCGGGACGGGGAATGAAAAACTGTTTTTT. It is translated as CASTTGTGNEKLFF.

CDR3 in amino acids: CAWNGPFKNGYTF. CDR3 DNA sequence: TGTGCCTGGAACGGGCCCTTCAAGAATGGCTACACCTTC. The rearrangement joins TRBV30 to TRBJ1-2; no clear D. The germline CDR1 and CDR2 sequences are GTSNPN and SVGIG (reference sequence). The V gene lost 4 bases and the J gene lost 6 bases, with 15 bases spanning the gap. The CDR3 length is 13 residues.